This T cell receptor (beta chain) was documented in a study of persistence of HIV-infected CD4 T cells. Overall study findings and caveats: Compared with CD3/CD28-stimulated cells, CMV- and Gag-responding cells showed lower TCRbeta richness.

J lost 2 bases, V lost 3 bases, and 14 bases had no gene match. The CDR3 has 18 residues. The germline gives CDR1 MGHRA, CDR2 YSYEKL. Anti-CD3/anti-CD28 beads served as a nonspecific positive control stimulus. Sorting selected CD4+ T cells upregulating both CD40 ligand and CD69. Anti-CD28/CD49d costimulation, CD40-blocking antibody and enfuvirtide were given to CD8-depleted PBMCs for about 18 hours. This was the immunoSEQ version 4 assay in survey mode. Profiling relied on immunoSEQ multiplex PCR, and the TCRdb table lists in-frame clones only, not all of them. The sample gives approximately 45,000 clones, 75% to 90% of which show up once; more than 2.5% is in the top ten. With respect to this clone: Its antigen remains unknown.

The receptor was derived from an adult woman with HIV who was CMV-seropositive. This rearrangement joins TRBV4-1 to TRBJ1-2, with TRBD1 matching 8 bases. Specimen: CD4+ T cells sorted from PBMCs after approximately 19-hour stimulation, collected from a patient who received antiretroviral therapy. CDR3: CASSHLVRGRYPNYGYTF. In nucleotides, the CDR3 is TGCGCCAGCAGCCACCTGGTCAGGGGGCGTTATCCAAACTATGGCTACACCTTC.